The rows below give T cell receptor beta chains drawn from one sample of a study of T cell repertoires in cytomegalovirus infection. Using its own MiXCR run on the reads, TCRdb lists one record per CDR3 protein. The sample has about 530,000 distinct CDR3 sequences; more than 25% are singletons. The specimen was PBMCs. Receptor source: a human donor in good health (CMV status not recorded). Some clones in this sample may be carry-over from other donors' samples. Each CDR3 is given with its conserved first and last residue. D genes are given only for firm matches. Rows give clone size only sometimes, using once, few, many, or a class for an expanded clone.

TRBV29-1,NA,NA,TRBJ1-1,TGCAGCGTCACTCGGAGGTTGGACACTGAAGCTTTCTTT,CSVTRRLDTEAFF
TRBV5-6,NA,TRBD1,TRBJ1-1,TGTGCCAGCAGCTCCGACAGGGTGTCTGAAGCTTTCTTT,CASSSDRVSEAFF
TRBV7-9,few,NA,TRBJ2-2,TGTGCCAGCAGCCCCTTATACGGGGAGCTGTTTTTT,CASSPLYGELFF
TRBV7-2,few,TRBD2,TRBJ2-3,TGTGCCAGCAGCTTCGGACTAGTTCAGGATACGCAGTATTTT,CASSFGLVQDTQYF
TRBV7-9,few,TRBD1,TRBJ2-7,TGTGCCAGCAGCCGAGGACAGGGGGTTTTCGTCGAGCAGTACTTC,CASSRGQGVFVEQYF
TRBV9,NA,NA,TRBJ2-7,TGTGCCAGCAGCGTAGGCCCCGGACAGCTCTACGAGCAGTACTTC,CASSVGPGQLYEQYF
TRBV5-1,few,TRBD1,TRBJ1-1,TGCGCCAGCAGACAGGACAGGGAAGATACTGAAGCTTTCTTT,CASRQDREDTEAFF
TRBV7-2,many,NA,TRBJ2-1,TGTGCCAGCAGCTTTCATAGGTGGGACCCCTCCTCGAGGTTGCAGTTCTTC,CASSFHRWDPSSRLQFF
TRBV6-5,NA,NA,TRBJ1-2,TGTGCCAGCAGAGATTCCGGGGCCCCCGAGGGTGGCTACACCTTC,CASRDSGAPEGGYTF
TRBV7-2,few,NA,TRBJ1-5,TGTGCCAGCAGCCGAGGGAGGGAACAGCCCCAGCATTTT,CASSRGREQPQHF
TRBV4-1,NA,NA,TRBJ2-2,TGCGCCAGCAGCCAACCTCAGAGATTCGCCGGGGAGCTGTTTTTT,CASSQPQRFAGELFF
TRBV28,NA,NA,TRBJ2-3,TGTGCCAGCAGTCCAGCCCTGGGCACAGATACGCAGTATTTT,CASSPALGTDTQYF
TRBV5-4,NA,NA,TRBJ1-3,TGTGCCAGCAGCTTCTCCGGGGGCTCTGGAAACACCATATATTTT,CASSFSGGSGNTIYF
TRBV12-5,NA,TRBD1,TRBJ1-1,TGTGCTAGTGCTGAAGGAGGACAGGCGAACACTGAAGCTTTCTTT,CASAEGGQANTEAFF
TRBV7-9,NA,NA,TRBJ1-2,TGTGCCAGCAGCTTAAATGGGGATTATGGCTACACCTTC,CASSLNGDYGYTF
TRBV6-2/TRBV6-3,many,NA,TRBJ1-5,TGTGCCAGCAGCAACGGGAATAGCAATCAGCCCCAGCATTTT,CASSNGNSNQPQHF
TRBV7-9,few,NA,TRBJ2-7,TGTGCCAGCAGCTTCGCTAGCGAGCACGAGCAGTACTTC,CASSFASEHEQYF
TRBV12-3/TRBV12-4,few,NA,TRBJ1-1,TGTGCCAGCAGCCAAACAAGGGCTGACACTGAAGCTTTCTTT,CASSQTRADTEAFF
TRBV6-2/TRBV6-3,few,NA,TRBJ1-1,TGTGCCAGCTGGAGGGGGACTGAAGCTTTCTTT,CASWRGTEAFF
TRBV7-2,NA,NA,TRBJ1-2,TGTGCCAGCAGCCCAACCCCCAGTCTAGCTAACTATGGCTACACCTTC,CASSPTPSLANYGYTF
TRBV7-2,many,NA,TRBJ1-2,TGTGCCAGCAGCTTAGGGATCACAGGGGGCTACACCTTC,CASSLGITGGYTF
TRBV27,NA,NA,TRBJ1-5,TGTGCCAGCAGCACTCCTATAAATCAGCCCCAGCATTTT,CASSTPINQPQHF
TRBV7-2,many,NA,TRBJ2-1,TGTGCCAGCAGCGAACTCTTGACGTCAGCGGCGTTC,CASSELLTSAAF
TRBV7-8,few,NA,TRBJ1-1,TGTGCCAGCAGCCCTGATGGGTTGAACACTGAAGCTTTCTTT,CASSPDGLNTEAFF
TRBV6-2/TRBV6-3,NA,NA,TRBJ1-5,TGTGCCAGCAGTCGCGGGGAGGTATATCAGCCCCAGCATTTT,CASSRGEVYQPQHF
TRBV7-8,NA,TRBD1,TRBJ1-1,TGTGCCAGCAGCCAAGGACAGGGCCCCACTGAAGCTTTCTTT,CASSQGQGPTEAFF
TRBV11-2,few,NA,TRBJ2-5,TGTGCCAGCAGCCTTCGGGACGCAGAGACCCAGTACTTC,CASSLRDAETQYF
TRBV12-3/TRBV12-4,few,NA,TRBJ1-2,TGTGCCAGCAGTGTCTACCTCTGGAGCGGCTACACCTTC,CASSVYLWSGYTF
TRBV10-3,once,TRBD2,TRBJ2-5,TGTGCCATCAGTGAGGTGGCTAGCGGGAGTGGACGAGAGACCCAGTACTTC,CAISEVASGSGRETQYF
TRBV7-6,many,NA,TRBJ2-5,TGTGCCAGCAGCGCGAAGCCGGGGGGCGCGGAGACCCAGTACTTC,CASSAKPGGAETQYF
TRBV2,few,TRBD2,TRBJ2-3,TGTGCCAGCAGGGGGACTAGCGGAAATACGCAGTATTTT,CASRGTSGNTQYF
TRBV12-3/TRBV12-4,many,TRBD1,TRBJ2-2,TGTGCCAGCAGTTCACCGGGACAGGTCCCCGGGGAGCTGTTTTTT,CASSSPGQVPGELFF
TRBV9,once,NA,TRBJ2-2,TGTGCCAGCAGACGACTTACAACCGGGGAGCTGTTTTTT,CASRRLTTGELFF
TRBV6-1,NA,TRBD1,TRBJ1-5,TGTGCCAGCCGAACAGGGGGCGCGGGACCCAGCAATCAGCCCCAGCATTTT,CASRTGGAGPSNQPQHF
TRBV7-2,many,NA,TRBJ1-5,TGTGCCAGCAGCCAACAGGGATCGGGCAATCAGCCCCAGCATTTT,CASSQQGSGNQPQHF
TRBV2,NA,TRBD2,TRBJ2-1,TGTGCCAGCAGCCCCGTTGGTAGCGGGAGAGGCGATGAGCAGTTCTTC,CASSPVGSGRGDEQFF
TRBV2,NA,NA,TRBJ1-2,TGTGCCAGCAGTGAAATGATATGGCCTCGTGGGATTTATGGCTACACCTTC,CASSEMIWPRGIYGYTF
TRBV5-4,NA,TRBD1,TRBJ2-2,TGTGCCAGCAGCGGACCGACAGGGTCCGGGGAGCTGTTTTTT,CASSGPTGSGELFF
TRBV19,NA,TRBD1,TRBJ2-1,TGTGCCAGTACACCCCGGGACAGGGGTGTAAATGAGCAGTTCTTC,CASTPRDRGVNEQFF
TRBV7-2,few,TRBD2,TRBJ2-3,TGTGCCAGCAGCTCCAGGTTGACTAGCGGAACAGATACGCAGTATTTT,CASSSRLTSGTDTQYF
TRBV19,NA,TRBD1,TRBJ1-1,TGTGCCAGTAGATGGACAGGGCAGAACACTGAAGCTTTCTTT,CASRWTGQNTEAFF
TRBV4-3,NA,TRBD2,TRBJ2-3,TGCGCCAGCAGCCAACGGGTTACAGCGGGAGAAGCAGATACGCAGTATTTT,CASSQRVTAGEADTQYF
TRBV20-1,NA,NA,TRBJ1-1,TGCAGTGCTAGAGATGTAGCGGGGAAGGTGAACACTGAAGCTTTCTTT,CSARDVAGKVNTEAFF
TRBV11-3,few,TRBD1,TRBJ1-2,TGTGCCAGCAGCAAGAGGGACAGGGGAAACAACTATGGCTACACCTTC,CASSKRDRGNNYGYTF
TRBV7-2,NA,NA,TRBJ1-5,TGTGCCAGCAGATTAGGAACCGGTCAGCCCCAGCATTTT,CASRLGTGQPQHF
TRBV19,NA,NA,TRBJ2-3,TGTGCCAGTAGTACGTTCGAAGCGGAGAACACAGATACGCAGTATTTT,CASSTFEAENTDTQYF
TRBV29-1,few,NA,TRBJ2-1,TGCAGCGTCTCAGCATCGCGGGGACTGATCAATGAGCAGTTCTTC,CSVSASRGLINEQFF
TRBV6-2/TRBV6-3,many,NA,TRBJ2-2,TGTGCCAGCAGTTCTTTGCCCGGGGGGCGCTACAACACCGGGGAGCTGTTTTTT,CASSSLPGGRYNTGELFF
TRBV29-1,NA,NA,TRBJ1-5,TGCAGCGTTCGGAGTTTTAATCAGCCCCAGCATTTT,CSVRSFNQPQHF
TRBV15,NA,TRBD1,TRBJ1-5,TGTGCCACCAGCAGAGTCGGGACAGGGGTAACACAGCCCCAGCATTTT,CATSRVGTGVTQPQHF
TRBV11-3,few,NA,TRBJ2-3,TGTGCCAGCAGCCTCCCCGGCGGCCCCACAGATACGCAGTATTTT,CASSLPGGPTDTQYF